This TCR gamma chain was sequenced for a study of gamma delta lymphoproliferative disorders and STAT genes. Overall study results and limits: Patient-control comparisons may be limited by differing T cell maturation stages. Delta repertoires did not separate groups, but patient gamma repertoires clustered apart.

The receptor sequences were amplified from genomic DNA of peripheral blood mononuclear cells. The control group comprised age- and sex-matched healthy adult blood donors. By sample share, this clone is medium-sized. Its antigen remains unknown. CDR1 GITISATS and CDR2 ISYDGTV come from the germline V gene (reference sequence). This CDR3 has 11 amino acids. Trimming took 10 bases from V and 12 from J; bases not matched to a gene: 11. TCRdb re-identified clones in the multiplex PCR reads via CATT. This table holds thousands of gamma-chain clones, over 7% found once. The genes are TRGV9 and TRGJP1. Here the J gene was assigned by germline matching of the DNA, as TCRdb has none. Sequencing was carried out using blood. The clonotype originates from a human donor in good health. DNA of the CDR3: TGTGCCTTTAGGTACCTAGGGTTCAAGATATTT. Encoded protein: CAFRYLGFKIF.